This T cell receptor (beta chain) emerged from a study of CD8 T cells in ankylosing spondylitis. CDR1 and CDR2 (germline): LGHNA, YSLEER. The junction had 1 base not matched to a gene; V was cut back by 0 bases and J by 7 bases. The CDR3 consists of 14 residues. A single record per CDR3 protein comes from TCRdb applying MiXCR to the 5' RACE reads. In the table there are about 150,000 distinct CDR3 sequences, 40% to 50% of which are singletons. This clonotype appeared a few times. The antigen is unknown. Findings and caveats of the study: Significant enrichment of disease-linked clones was reportedly seen in matched ankylosing spondylitis synovial fluid. Disease-associated clonotypes exhibited CD8+ identity and were relatively infrequent in peripheral blood.

The chain combines TRBV4-3 with TRBJ2-1, with 9 nucleotides matching TRBD2. The source is a male donor with ankylosing spondylitis. Sequencing was done on a sample of synovial fluid, either unsorted or a sorted T cell fraction (not recorded which). The CDR3 DNA sequence: TGCGCCAGCAGCCAAGAGCTAGCGGGGAATGAGCAGTTCTTC. This gives the protein CASSQELAGNEQFF.